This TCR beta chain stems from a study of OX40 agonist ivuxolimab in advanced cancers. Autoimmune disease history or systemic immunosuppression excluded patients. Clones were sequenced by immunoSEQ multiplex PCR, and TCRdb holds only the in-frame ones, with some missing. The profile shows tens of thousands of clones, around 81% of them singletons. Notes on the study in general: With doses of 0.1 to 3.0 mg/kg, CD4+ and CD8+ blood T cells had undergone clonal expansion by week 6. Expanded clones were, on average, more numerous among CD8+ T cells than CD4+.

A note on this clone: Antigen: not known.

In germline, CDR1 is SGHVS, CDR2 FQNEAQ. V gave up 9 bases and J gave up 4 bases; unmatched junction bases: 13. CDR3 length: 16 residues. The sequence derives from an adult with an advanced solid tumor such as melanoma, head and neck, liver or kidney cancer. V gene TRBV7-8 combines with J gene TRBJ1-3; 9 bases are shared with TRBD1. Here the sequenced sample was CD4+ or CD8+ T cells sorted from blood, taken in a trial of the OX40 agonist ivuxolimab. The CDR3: CASLRQGEVWGNTIYF. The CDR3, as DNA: TGTGCCAGTCTCAGACAGGGGGAAGTGTGGGGAAACACCATATATTTT.